Listed here are 2 T cell receptor beta chains from one sample, sequenced in a study of T cell responses to AZD1222 COVID-19 vaccine. TCRdb keeps only in-frame clones here, not all; method: immunoSEQ multiplex PCR. In the table there are about 100,000 clones, about 94% of which are singletons. Sequences were derived from peripheral blood, sampled on day 0 of AZD1222 vaccination. Receptors were obtained from an adult in good health.

This clone was picked up one time. The chain recombines TRBV19 with TRBJ1-1; a weak D match, TRBD1 (6 bases). The CDR3 has 15 amino acids. Trimming cost V 5 bases and J 4 bases, with 17 bases left between them. Germline V gene sequence: CDR1 LNHDA, CDR2 SQIVND (reference sequence). CDR3 residues: CASSDPGAARTEAFF. DNA of the CDR3: TGTGCCAGTAGTGATCCGGGGGCCGCGCGCACTGAAGCTTTCTTT.

The J gene is TRBJ1-5, the V gene TRBV7-9; TRBD1 aligns across 9 bases. V shed 5 bases and J 10 bases; nucleotides not matched to a gene: 3. CDR3 length equals 12 residues. Germline V CDR1 and CDR2: SEHNR, FQNEAQ (reference sequence). CDR3 in amino acids: CASSEGQGPQHF. CDR3 bases: TGTGCCAGCAGCGAGGGACAGGGCCCCCAGCATTTT.